These 22 T cell receptor beta chains were all obtained from the same sample, sequenced in a study of long-term antiretroviral therapy in people with HIV. Runs used v3.0 of the immunoSEQ assay and were done at survey level. This table comes from immunoSEQ multiplex PCR, and its TCRdb copy is limited to in-frame clones, with some not included. Of 30,000 to 40,000 clones in the sample, 83% were seen once. Sample: unsorted PBMCs, taken 0.4 years before starting antiretroviral therapy. The receptors here all came from a man younger than 35 with HIV.

The CDR3 DNA sequence: TGCGCCAGCAGCCTCTTACAGGGGGGAGGTGGCGATGAGCAGTTCTTC. Amino acids: CASSLLQGGGGDEQFF. This sequence joins TRBV4-3 and TRBJ2-1, with 8 bases identical to TRBD1. CDR1 and CDR2 (germline): LGHNA, YSLEER. The trim removed 4 bases at V and 8 bases at J, leaving 13 bases unmatched. This CDR3 has 16 residues.

This chain connects TRBV5-1 to TRBJ1-2; 11 bases are a match to TRBD1. CDR1 and CDR2 (germline): SGHRS, YFSETQ. The V segment lost 4 bases and the J segment 8 bases; nucleotides outside the gene matches: 10. This CDR3 is 15 amino acids long. In DNA form, the CDR3 reads TGCGCCAGCAGCCCCGGACAGGGGGCCCAAGGGGGCTACACCTTC. Amino acid sequence: CASSPGQGAQGGYTF.

V is TRBV30 and J is TRBJ2-3; D perhaps matches TRBD2 (7 bases). Trimming left V 2 bases short and J 13 bases short, with 19 bases between. CDR1 GTSNPN and CDR2 SVGIG come from the germline V gene (reference sequence). CDR3 length: 13 residues. CDR3 sequence: CAWSPQFLGGEYF. Here the CDR3 DNA reads TGTGCCTGGAGTCCTCAATTTTTAGGGGGGGAGTATTTT.

This clone came up once. The rearrangement joins TRBV5-1 to TRBJ2-1; 7 bases are a match to TRBD1. This CDR3 is 16 amino acids long. The J segment lost 4 bases and the V segment lost 7 bases, leaving 14 bases of the junction unmatched. In germline, CDR1 is SGHRS, CDR2 YFSETQ. The CDR3: CASAQTGTVPYNEQFF. DNA for the CDR3: TGCGCCAGCGCCCAAACTGGGACAGTACCTTACAATGAGCAGTTCTTC. The variable domain in full, completed from reference TRBV5-1 and TRBJ2-1, reads KAGVTQTPRYLIKTRGQQVTLSCSPISGHRSVSWYQQTPGQGLQFLFEYFSETQRNKGNFPGRFSGRQFSNSRSEMNVSTLELGDSALYLCASAQTGTVPYNEQFFGPGTRLTVL.

V is TRBV18 and J is TRBJ2-1; D remains ambiguous. The V gene lost 1 base and the J gene lost 3 bases, with 7 bases spanning the gap. CDR1 and CDR2 (germline): KGHSH, LQKENI. This CDR3 has 14 amino acids. CDR3 coding DNA: TGTGCCAGCTCACCACGCGAGAGCTACAATGAGCAGTTCTTC. Protein: CASSPRESYNEQFF.

The chain carries TRBV11-2 and TRBJ2-1; TRBD2 matches 11 bases. The trim removed 0 bases at V and 6 bases at J, leaving 4 bases unmatched. This CDR3 region has 16 residues. The germline V gene encodes CDR1 SGHAT and CDR2 FQNNGV. Here the CDR3 DNA reads TGTGCCAGCAGCTTAGAGCCTAGCGGGGGGTTCAATGAGCAGTTCTTC. This encodes CASSLEPSGGFNEQFF.

V gene TRBV19 combines with J gene TRBJ2-1; 9 nucleotides match TRBD2. Germline trimming cut 10 bases from V and 15 bases from J; bases unmatched to any gene: 13. CDR1 LNHDA and CDR2 SQIVND come from the germline V gene (reference sequence). The CDR3 covers 12 residues. In nucleotides, the CDR3 is TGTGCCACCCCACATGGGACTAGCACTCGGTTCTTC. Its translation: CATPHGTSTRFF.

J is TRBJ2-3 and V is TRBV6-6; 10 bases are shared with TRBD1. In germline, CDR1 is MNHNY, CDR2 SVGAGI (reference sequence). With 5 bases clipped from V and 4 bases from J, the junction kept 6 bases outside the gene matches. The CDR3 is 15 residues long. CDR3 residues: CASSGTGQGSDTQYF. DNA for the CDR3: TGTGCCAGCAGTGGGACGGGACAGGGGTCAGATACGCAGTATTTT.

CDR3 in DNA: TGTGCCAGCAGCGCCGGCTTGGGCGTCTACGAGCAGTACTTC. It is translated as CASSAGLGVYEQYF. The chain employs TRBV9 and TRBJ2-7; D is undetermined. Germline CDR1 SGDLS, CDR2 YYNGEE. This CDR3 is 14 amino acids long. The V end was cut by 3 bases, the J end by 3 bases, with 13 bases between.

The chain has TRBV7-9 and TRBJ1-2, with 7 bases lining up with TRBD1. This CDR3 is built from 14 residues. CDR1 is SEHNR and CDR2 is FQNEAQ in the germline V gene (reference sequence). Trimming cost V 1 base and J 7 bases; bases outside gene matches: 6. CDR3 DNA sequence: TGTGCCAGCAGCTTAGTGAGAGGGGGCGGTGGCTACACCTTC. This encodes CASSLVRGGGGYTF. Supplemented by reference TRBV7-9 and TRBJ1-2, the full variable domain reads DTGVSQNPRHKITKRGQNVTFRCDPISEHNRLYWYRQTLGQGPEFLTYFQNEAQLEKSRLLSDRFSAERPKGSFSTLEIQRTEQGDSAMYLCASSLVRGGGGYTFGSGTRLTVV.

The chain recombines TRBV7-2 with TRBJ2-3, with D unresolved. V was clipped by 1 base and J by 1 base, with 12 bases between them. This CDR3 contains 16 residues. Germline loops: CDR1 SGHTA, CDR2 FQGNSA. In DNA form, the CDR3 reads TGTGCCAGCAGCTTAGGTCTGGGCTATGGCACAGATACGCAGTATTTT. Protein: CASSLGLGYGTDTQYF.

The rearrangement uses TRBV4-1 and TRBJ1-5, with D tentatively TRBD1 (6 bases). V lost 4 bases, J lost 1 base, and 11 bases lay in between. The CDR3 is 15 amino acids. Germline V CDR1 and CDR2: MGHRA, YSYEKL. The CDR3: CASSLRDTSNQPQHF. CDR3 sequence (DNA): TGCGCCAGCAGCCTACGGGACACCAGCAATCAGCCCCAGCATTTT.

This clone was detected only once. V gene TRBV7-9 combines with J gene TRBJ1-2; D gene unclear. This CDR3 has 15 residues. The V end lost 0 bases, the J end lost 0 bases, and 8 bases lay between the germline ends. Germline CDR1 is SEHNR and CDR2 is FQNEAQ (reference sequence). The CDR3 DNA reads TGTGCCAGCAGCTTAGCCGAGGGAACTAACTATGGCTACACCTTC. Protein product: CASSLAEGTNYGYTF.

This clone has a handful of counts. The J gene is TRBJ2-7, the V gene TRBV9; tentatively, D is TRBD2 (6 bases). Germline V CDR1 and CDR2: SGDLS, YYNGEE. This CDR3 has 15 residues. The V end lost 0 bases, the J end lost 2 bases, and 12 bases lay between the germline ends. The CDR3 sequence is CASSVAGTVTYEQYF. CDR3 nucleotide sequence: TGTGCCAGCAGCGTAGCCGGGACTGTAACCTACGAGCAGTACTTC.

The chain links TRBV21-1 to TRBJ1-1. TRBV21-1 is given as a pseudogene. The CDR3 is 13 amino acids. The CDR3 DNA reads as TGTGCCAGCAGAGGCCCCCCAGACACTGAAGCTTTCTTT. Its translation: CASRGPPDTEAFF.

This rearrangement joins TRBV5-8 to TRBJ2-7, with no clear D. Germline loops: CDR1 SGHTS, CDR2 YDEGEE. V lost 0 bases, J lost 0 bases, and 7 bases lay in between. The CDR3 totals 14 residues. The CDR3 DNA follows: TGTGCCAGCAGCTTGGAGGGCAGCTCCTACGAGCAGTACTTC. Translating it yields CASSLEGSSYEQYF.

V gene TRBV14 combines with J gene TRBJ1-1; unclear D gene. CDR3 length: 15 residues. Per the germline V gene, CDR1 is SGHDN and CDR2 is FVKESK. V shed 4 bases and J shed 0 bases, with 12 bases lying between them. The CDR3 nucleotides are TGTGCCAGCAGCCCACCGCGGCAGCTGAACACTGAAGCTTTCTTT. It encodes CASSPPRQLNTEAFF.

The chain is built from TRBV6-5 and TRBJ2-5; possibly TRBD1 for D (6 bases). Trimming removed 6 bases at V and 4 bases at J, with 18 bases between. There are 15 residues in the CDR3. Germline V gene lookup returns CDR1 MNHEY and CDR2 SVGAGI. CDR3 bases: TGTGCCAGCAGCAGATACGTGACAGGAGTAGAGACCCAGTACTTC. Its translation: CASSRYVTGVETQYF.

This chain joins TRBV9 and TRBJ1-2, with D tentatively TRBD1 (6 bases). V was clipped by 1 base and J by 7 bases, with 14 bases between them. There are 14 residues in the CDR3. Germline CDR1 is SGDLS and CDR2 is YYNGEE. This chain's CDR3 is CASSVQQGSGGYTF. DNA for the CDR3: TGTGCCAGCAGCGTACAACAGGGATCCGGTGGCTACACCTTC. The full variable domain, with the rest looked up from reference TRBV9 and TRBJ1-2, is DSGVTQTPKHLITATGQRVTLRCSPRSGDLSVYWYQQSLDQGLQFLIQYYNGEERAKGNILERFSAQQFPDLHSELNLSSLELGDSALYFCASSVQQGSGGYTFGSGTRLTVV.

The DNA for the CDR3 is TGTGCCAGCAGCTTGAACCTTGTTGAGAACAATGAGCAGTTCTTC. Its translation is CASSLNLVENNEQFF. The chain employs TRBV5-4 and TRBJ2-1; no reliable D call. V lost 1 base and J 5 bases, leaving 13 bases between the germline ends. Germline V lookup: CDR1 SGHNT, CDR2 YYREEE (reference sequence). The CDR3 spans 15 residues.

This clone was counted only a few times. The chain carries TRBV2 and TRBJ1-5; unclear D gene. The CDR3 is made up of 13 amino acids. Germline loops: CDR1 SNHLY, CDR2 FYNNEI. Between the trimmed V and J ends, which lost 3 bases and 3 bases, there was a span of 6 bases. The CDR3 protein is CASSEAFNQPQHF. CDR3 in DNA: TGTGCCAGCAGTGAGGCATTCAATCAGCCCCAGCATTTT.

The chain is built from TRBV5-1 and TRBJ2-3; TRBD1 matches 7 bases. The CDR3 runs to 14 residues. Germline-derived CDR1 and CDR2 are SGHRS and YFSETQ. Trimming removed 5 bases from V and 1 base from J; junction bases left unmatched: 4. In DNA form, the CDR3 reads TGCGCCAGCAGTGGTCAGGGGGGCACAGATACGCAGTATTTT. This sequence encodes CASSGQGGTDTQYF.